What follows are 9 T cell receptor beta chains derived from one specimen sequenced in a study of blood T cell repertoires in COVID-19. Profiling relied on immunoSEQ multiplex PCR, and the TCRdb table lists in-frame clones only, not all of them. The repertoire holds under 400,000 clones, with 65% to 90% as singletons. Specimen: PBMCs or T cells enriched from blood (not recorded which). These receptor sequences come from a woman aged 40 to 49 with acute COVID-19.

The V gene is TRBV28, the J gene TRBJ1-1; 10 nucleotides agree with TRBD1. Germline values: CDR1 MDHEN, CDR2 SYDVKM. Trimming cost V 10 bases and J 10 bases; bases outside gene matches: 18. This CDR3 region has 15 residues. The CDR3 DNA follows: TGTGCCACCACTCCCCCGAGACAGGGGGCGTCGATAGCTTTCTTT. Translated: CATTPPRQGASIAFF.

The V call is TRBV10-3, the J call TRBJ1-2; 10 bases align to TRBD1. Trimming took 6 bases from V and 0 from J; bases not matched to a gene: 4. CDR1 ENHRY and CDR2 SYGVKD come from the germline V gene. The CDR3 is 15 amino acids. In DNA, the CDR3 is TGTGCCATCAGGGAGGACAGGGGGGCTAACTATGGCTACACCTTC. Translated, it gives CAIREDRGANYGYTF.

This chain links TRBV3-1 (or the pseudogene TRBV3-2) with TRBJ1-5; 7 bases are shared with TRBD1. The CDR3 length is 14 residues. CDR1 and CDR2 (germline): LGHDT, YNNKEL (reference sequence). V was pared by 1 base and J by 4 bases, with 1 base of the junction left unmatched. In DNA form, the CDR3 reads TGTGCCAGCAGCCAAGGACAGGGAAATCAGCCCCAGCATTTT. Translated: CASSQGQGNQPQHF.

This chain joins TRBV5-6 and TRBJ2-3; 13 bases match TRBD2. V shed 4 bases, J shed 5 bases, and the junction held 10 bases outside the gene matches. Germline CDR1 reads SGHDT; CDR2 reads YYEEEE. The CDR3 has 17 residues. The CDR3 DNA follows: TGTGCCAGCAGCACACTAGCGGGGGGGCCTTTTGGAGATACGCAGTATTTT. It is translated as CASSTLAGGPFGDTQYF.

The J gene is TRBJ1-4, the V gene TRBV7-9; D is uncertain. Between the trimmed V and J ends, which lost 2 bases and 0 bases, there was a span of 4 bases. The CDR3 length is 14 residues. Germline V CDR1 and CDR2: SEHNR, FQNEAQ (reference sequence). The CDR3 loop is CASSLHTTNEKLFF. The CDR3, as DNA: TGTGCCAGCAGCTTACACACAACTAATGAAAAACTGTTTTTT.

The CDR3 DNA sequence: TGTGCCAGTAGTAACCGACAGGGTAAATTGTATGGCTACACCTTC. Translation: CASSNRQGKLYGYTF. J is TRBJ1-2 and V is TRBV19; 7 bases match TRBD1. J lost 5 bases, V lost 4 bases, and 10 bases had no gene match. Germline V gene data show CDR1 as LNHDA and CDR2 as SQIVND (reference sequence). This CDR3 has 15 amino acids.

This clone has just one count. The chain combines TRBV7-9 with TRBJ2-3; no clear D gene. The CDR3 is 15 residues long. CDR1 and CDR2 from the germline V gene are SEHNR and FQNEAQ (reference sequence). The V gene lost 5 bases and the J gene lost 4 bases, with 16 bases spanning the gap. The DNA of the CDR3 is TGTGCCAGCAGCACCCCGGGTCCTCTCGCAGATACGCAGTATTTT. Translating it yields CASSTPGPLADTQYF.

In regard to this clone: The junction differs from germline at one of its ends, possibly a read error. The chain has TRBV5-1 and TRBJ2-7, with 8 positions matching TRBD2. The CDR3 sequence is 12 residues long. CDR1 and CDR2 (germline): SGHRS, YFSETQ. The DNA of the CDR3 is TGCGCCAGCAGCTTGGAAGGGACTAGTCATCACTTC. This sequence encodes CASSLEGTSHHF.

This sequence joins TRBV2 and TRBJ1-2, with 7 positions matching TRBD1. With 8 bases clipped from V and 8 bases from J, the junction kept 14 bases outside the gene matches. CDR3 length equals 14 residues. The V gene's germline CDR1 is SNHLY and CDR2 FYNNEI. The CDR3 is CASCPGTVPIGYTF. The CDR3 region has the DNA TGTGCCAGCTGTCCCGGGACAGTCCCGATAGGCTACACCTTC.